One sample yielded the 32 T cell receptor beta chains listed below, sequenced in a study of T cells after yellow fever vaccination. TCRdb used MiXCR to reprocess the 5' RACE reads, holding one entry per CDR3 protein. The repertoire has more than 200,000 distinct CDR3 sequences, about 3.9% of them found once; the top ten carry about 20%. The sequencing used PBMCs, collected 15 days after the yellow fever booster vaccination. The receptors here all came from a man younger than 30 who received the YFV17D yellow fever vaccine.

The sample holds many counts of this clonotype. The V gene is TRBV29-1, the J gene TRBJ1-1; D gene ambiguous. This CDR3 contains 10 residues. Per the germline V gene, CDR1 is SQVTM and CDR2 is ANQGSEA. V was cut by 4 bases and J by 9 bases, with 9 bases left in between. This chain's CDR3 is CSVVTHKAFF. The CDR3 coding sequence is TGCAGCGTTGTCACCCATAAAGCTTTCTTT.

This clonotype has a count of ten or more. V gene TRBV6-1 combines with J gene TRBJ1-2; D is uncertain. V dropped 2 bases and J dropped 5 bases, with 18 bases sitting between them. CDR1 and CDR2 from the germline V gene are MNHNS and SASEGT. CDR3 length equals 16 residues. The CDR3 sequence is CASSETVGRRRYGYTF. Written as DNA, the CDR3 is TGTGCCAGCAGTGAAACGGTCGGGAGAAGAAGATATGGCTACACCTTC.

This clonotype was observed many times. This rearrangement joins TRBV18 to TRBJ2-3; D is undetermined. This CDR3 is 12 amino acids long. Per the germline V gene, CDR1 is KGHSH and CDR2 is LQKENI. V dropped 4 bases and J dropped 3 bases, with 5 bases sitting between them. The CDR3 bases are TGTGCCAGCTCACACGAGACAGATACGCAGTATTTT. It is translated as CASSHETDTQYF.

At least ten counts were recorded for this clonotype. This sequence joins TRBV9 and TRBJ2-1; 7 nucleotides match TRBD1. The J segment lost 0 bases and the V segment lost 4 bases, leaving 13 bases of the junction unmatched. The CDR3 runs to 18 residues. Germline assignment: CDR1 SGDLS and CDR2 YYNGEE. CDR3: CASSMRLRDSRSYNEQFF. The CDR3 DNA follows: TGTGCCAGCAGCATGAGACTCCGGGACAGCCGCTCCTACAATGAGCAGTTCTTC.

This clonotype was seen at least ten times. The chain uses TRBV7-2 and TRBJ1-1; no clear D gene. CDR1 and CDR2 from the germline V gene are SGHTA and FQGNSA. This CDR3 spans 18 amino acids. With 4 bases removed from V and 3 bases from J, the gap between germline ends came to 24 bases. CDR3 sequence reads: CASSSSQTTRGRDTEAFF. In nucleotides, the CDR3 is TGTGCCAGCAGCTCAAGCCAAACCACTCGGGGAAGGGACACTGAAGCTTTCTTT.

Many counts were recorded for this clonotype. The chain uses TRBV11-2 and TRBJ2-2; D might be TRBD2 (6 bases). V dropped 5 bases and J dropped 6 bases, with 13 bases sitting between them. The CDR3 is made up of 14 amino acids. The germline V gene has CDR1 SGHAT and CDR2 FQNNGV. The CDR3 loop reads CASSPHLAAGELFF. CDR3 coding DNA: TGTGCCAGCAGCCCCCACTTAGCGGCCGGGGAGCTGTTTTTT.

This clonotype was seen many times. V usage is TRBV9 and J usage is TRBJ2-3; TRBD2 might be the D (6 bases). Germline CDR1 is SGDLS and CDR2 is YYNGEE. V lost 4 bases to trimming and J lost 4 bases, with 22 bases between them. CDR3 length equals 17 residues. The CDR3 loop is CASSPYLRRDGADTQYF. The CDR3 coding sequence is TGTGCCAGCAGCCCTTATCTTAGGCGGGACGGGGCAGATACGCAGTATTTT.

This clonotype was seen ten or more times. The gene calls are TRBV4-1 and TRBJ2-7, with D possibly being TRBD1 or TRBD2 (5 bases each). CDR3 length: 16 residues. Germline V gene lookup returns CDR1 MGHRA and CDR2 YSYEKL. V lost 5 bases to trimming and J lost 2 bases, with 19 bases between them. Here the CDR3 reads CASSDPGRGGTYEQYF. CDR3 sequence (DNA): TGCGCCAGCAGCGATCCGGGACGAGGAGGTACCTACGAGCAGTACTTC.

This clonotype has ten or more counts. The rearrangement links TRBV9 to TRBJ2-2; maybe TRBD2 (5 bases). This CDR3 is 16 amino acids long. The V gene lost 1 base and the J gene lost 4 bases, with 14 bases spanning the gap. Germline V CDR1 and CDR2: SGDLS, YYNGEE. The CDR3 is CASSVLSSSATGELFF. The CDR3 nucleotides read TGTGCCAGCAGCGTACTTTCTAGCTCGGCCACCGGGGAGCTGTTTTTT.

This clonotype has a count of ten or more. This chain uses TRBV28 with TRBJ2-3, with 7 bases fitting TRBD2. V was pared by 6 bases and J by 3 bases, with 9 bases of the junction left unmatched. The CDR3 runs to 15 residues. Germline V CDR1 and CDR2: MDHEN, SYDVKM. The CDR3 DNA sequence: TGTGCCAGCAGCCCGACTAGCACACCAACAGATACGCAGTATTTT. This codes for CASSPTSTPTDTQYF.

This clonotype was seen many times. The V gene is TRBV20-1, the J gene TRBJ2-7; D is ambiguous. CDR1 is DFQATT and CDR2 is SNEGSKA in the germline V gene (reference sequence). This CDR3 contains 14 residues. Trimming shortened V by 0 bases and J by 4 bases, and 13 bases separated the two germline ends. This chain's CDR3 is CSARERRIGYEQYF. The CDR3 DNA reads TGCAGTGCTAGAGAGAGGCGTATCGGGTACGAGCAGTACTTC.

Notes on this clonotype: A much larger clone lies one base from this, so it may be a read error. The chain recombines TRBV18 with TRBJ2-7; D is unresolved. The CDR3 length is 14 residues. Germline CDR1 reads KGHSH; CDR2 reads LQKENI. CDR3: CASSQSSGVYGQYF. CDR3 DNA: TGTGCCAGCTCACAATCCTCAGGAGTCTACGGGCAGTACTTC.

This clonotype has ten or more counts. The V gene is TRBV20-1, the J gene TRBJ1-2; D perhaps matches TRBD1 (6 bases). CDR3 size: 16 residues. V was trimmed by 0 bases and J by 4 bases, leaving 18 bases between them. Germline CDR1 DFQATT, CDR2 SNEGSKA (reference sequence). CDR3 sequence reads: CSAREMYREPLYGYTF. CDR3 coding DNA: TGCAGTGCTAGAGAAATGTACAGGGAGCCACTCTATGGCTACACCTTC.

This clonotype was detected ten times or more. The V gene is TRBV7-8, the J gene TRBJ2-2; D not certain. The CDR3 covers 15 residues. Trimming shortened V by 2 bases and J by 2 bases, and 9 bases separated the two germline ends. The germline gives CDR1 SGHVS, CDR2 FQNEAQ. CDR3 loop: CASSLLGLNTGELFF. CDR3 nucleotide sequence: TGTGCCAGCAGCTTACTGGGCTTAAACACCGGGGAGCTGTTTTTT.

This clonotype was picked up many times. V gene TRBV29-1 combines with J gene TRBJ2-4; 8 nucleotides align to TRBD1. CDR1 and CDR2 from the germline V gene are SQVTM and ANQGSEA. The CDR3 loop spans 12 amino acids. The CDR3 DNA is TGCAGGAATTCTGACAGGGGTAACATTCAGTACTTC. It specifies CRNSDRGNIQYF.

The chain combines TRBV12-3 or TRBV12-4 with TRBJ2-7; D is perhaps TRBD1 (6 bases). The V and J ends lost 3 bases and 3 bases respectively, with 15 bases between them. The CDR3 has 15 residues. Written as DNA, the CDR3 is TGTGCCAGCAGTTTGAGGGCAGGGGTCGGCTACGAGCAGTACTTC. It specifies CASSLRAGVGYEQYF.

The table lists this clonotype with many counts. This chain connects TRBV12-3 or TRBV12-4 to TRBJ1-1; no clear D gene. The CDR3 is 14 amino acids. V shed 6 bases and J shed 1 base, with 12 bases lying between them. The chain's CDR3 is CASRVTSSNTEAFF. The CDR3 DNA is TGTGCCAGCAGGGTGACAAGCTCGAACACTGAAGCTTTCTTT.

This clonotype occurred many times. The rearrangement joins TRBV11-2 to TRBJ2-1, with D unclear. This CDR3 region has 14 residues. Trimming shortened V by 6 bases and J by 6 bases, and 15 bases separated the two germline ends. The germline CDR1 and CDR2 sequences are SGHAT and FQNNGV. The CDR3 nucleotides read TGTGCCAGCAGTCTTCCCTACTCCCCCAATGAGCAGTTCTTC. This translates into CASSLPYSPNEQFF.

At least ten counts were recorded for this clonotype. The rearrangement links TRBV12-3 or TRBV12-4 to TRBJ1-1; possible D gene TRBD1, 5 bases. The CDR3 is made up of 14 amino acids. Trimming left V 7 bases short and J 7 bases short, with 19 bases between. CDR3 in amino acids: CASTSRGGWIEAFF. CDR3 coding DNA: TGTGCCAGCACCTCCCGGGGGGGTTGGATTGAAGCTTTCTTT.

This clonotype showed up many times. Germline and junction disagree at one end, which may indicate a read error. The J gene is TRBJ2-6, the V gene TRBV20-1, with D tentatively TRBD2 (7 bases). The germline gives CDR1 DFQATT, CDR2 SNEGSKA (reference sequence). The CDR3 loop spans 21 amino acids. The CDR3 nucleotides are TGCAGTGCTAGAGGGGGGGGCAGGCATACCGAGGGAAGCTCTGCGGCCAACGTCCTGACTTTC. It codes for CSARGGGRHTEGSSAANVLTF.

This clonotype was found many times. J is TRBJ2-5 and V is TRBV5-1; TRBD2 aligns across 12 bases. The CDR3 runs 14 residues. J gave up 4 bases and V 4 bases, and 2 bases lay outside the gene matches. Germline V gene data show CDR1 as SGHRS and CDR2 as YFSETQ. CDR3 DNA sequence: TGCGCCAGCAGCCCTAGCGGGGGGGCAGAGACCCAGTACTTC. It is translated as CASSPSGGAETQYF.

This clonotype was counted at least ten times. V gene TRBV4-1 combines with J gene TRBJ1-1, with D unresolved. Trimming stripped 1 base from V and 2 bases from J, with 11 bases between. This CDR3 is 15 amino acids long. Germline V gives CDR1 MGHRA, CDR2 YSYEKL. CDR3 nucleotides: TGCGCCAGCAGCCAAGCAAGACTGACCAACACTGAAGCTTTCTTT. Translated, it gives CASSQARLTNTEAFF.

As regards this clonotype: Possible read error: a much larger clone is one base away. Here the CDR3 DNA reads TGTGACAGCAGTTACTCGGTAACTGGGGCCAACGTCCTGACTTTC. As protein: CDSSYSVTGANVLTF. The rearrangement uses TRBV6-2 or TRBV6-3 and TRBJ2-6, with unresolved D. CDR3 length: 15 amino acids. Germline CDR1 reads MNHEY; CDR2 reads SVGEGT.

V and J are TRBV27 and TRBJ1-2; D possibly corresponds to TRBD1 (5 bases). Trimming took off 7 bases at V and 6 bases at J, with 15 bases between the two ends. Germline lookup yields CDR1 MNHEY and CDR2 SMNVEV (reference sequence). The CDR3 runs 13 residues. CDR3 protein: CASIDQGGHGYTF. Written as DNA, the CDR3 is TGTGCCAGCATTGATCAGGGTGGGCATGGCTACACCTTC.

This clonotype was seen many times. This rearrangement joins TRBV20-1 to TRBJ1-6, with D possibly matching TRBD1 (5 bases). V was trimmed by 6 bases and J by 0 bases, leaving 15 bases between them. Germline CDR1 DFQATT, CDR2 SNEGSKA (reference sequence). This CDR3 comprises 16 residues. The CDR3 here is CSARHGGSSYNSPLHF. CDR3 DNA: TGCAGTGCCCGACACGGGGGGAGCTCCTATAATTCACCCCTCCACTTT.

This clonotype was observed a few times. The V call is TRBV7-9, the J call TRBJ2-1; 8 nucleotides align to TRBD2. Germline V gene lookup returns CDR1 SEHNR and CDR2 FQNEAQ (reference sequence). V lost 0 bases, J lost 8 bases, and 3 bases stayed unmatched. The CDR3 consists of 14 residues. The CDR3 bases are TGTGCCAGCAGCTTAGCGGGGACTAGTGATGAGCAGTTCTTC. It encodes CASSLAGTSDEQFF.

This clonotype was recorded at least ten times. The chain combines TRBV6-5 with TRBJ2-3, with 11 bases aligning to TRBD2. CDR3 length: 19 residues. Germline assignment: CDR1 MNHEY and CDR2 SVGAGI. J gave up 2 bases and V 0 bases, and 10 bases lay outside the gene matches. This chain's CDR3 is CASSYSIPTSGGLTDTQYF. In nucleotides, the CDR3 is TGTGCCAGCAGTTACTCGATCCCCACTAGCGGGGGCCTCACAGATACGCAGTATTTT.

Only a few counts were recorded for this clonotype. The gene calls are TRBV5-1 and TRBJ1-2, with D hard to call. V was shortened by 0 bases and J by 6 bases, with 15 bases between the two germline ends. CDR3 length: 15 amino acids. Germline-derived CDR1 and CDR2 are SGHRS and YFSETQ. The CDR3 coding sequence is TGCGCCAGCAGCTTGGATGCGGCGGCAGCAGATGGCTACACCTTC. Its translation: CASSLDAAAADGYTF.

This clonotype has a count of ten or more. The J gene is TRBJ2-7, the V gene TRBV6-2 or TRBV6-3; D is possibly TRBD1 (6 bases). The CDR3 sequence is 13 residues long. V dropped 8 bases and J dropped 3 bases, with 14 bases sitting between them. Germline loops: CDR1 MNHEY, CDR2 SVGEGT. The CDR3: CASRRDIHYEQYV. In nucleotides, the CDR3 is TGTGCCAGCCGTCGGGACATACACTACGAGCAGTACGTC.

This clonotype appeared many times. The CDR3 coding sequence is TGTGCCAGCAGCTTCTCCGGGACTAGCGGGGGGGTAAATGAGCAGTTCTTC. Its translation: CASSFSGTSGGVNEQFF. The chain uses TRBV7-2 and TRBJ2-1, with TRBD2 matching over 16 bases. With 3 bases clipped from V and 7 bases from J, the junction kept 6 bases outside the gene matches. CDR1 SGHTA and CDR2 FQGNSA come from the germline V gene. The length of the CDR3 is 17 residues.

The table lists this clonotype with many counts. V gene TRBV5-1 combines with J gene TRBJ1-1; possibly TRBD1 for D (6 bases). The CDR3 spans 15 residues. From germline, CDR1 is SGHRS and CDR2 YFSETQ. Deletions cut 4 bases from V and 4 bases from J, with 17 bases between. The CDR3 nucleotides are TGCGCCAGCAGCCTGGGTGTAGGGGGGATCACTGAAGCTTTCTTT. Translated, it gives CASSLGVGGITEAFF.

The sample holds many counts of this clonotype. This chain joins TRBV7-7 and TRBJ2-7, with TRBD1 matching over 8 bases. The CDR3 is made up of 13 amino acids. Looked up from germline, CDR1 is SSHAT and CDR2 is FNYEAQ (reference sequence). The DNA for the CDR3 is TGTGCTAGCAGCTCCGGACAGGGCGGCGAGCAGTACGTC. It specifies CASSSGQGGEQYV.